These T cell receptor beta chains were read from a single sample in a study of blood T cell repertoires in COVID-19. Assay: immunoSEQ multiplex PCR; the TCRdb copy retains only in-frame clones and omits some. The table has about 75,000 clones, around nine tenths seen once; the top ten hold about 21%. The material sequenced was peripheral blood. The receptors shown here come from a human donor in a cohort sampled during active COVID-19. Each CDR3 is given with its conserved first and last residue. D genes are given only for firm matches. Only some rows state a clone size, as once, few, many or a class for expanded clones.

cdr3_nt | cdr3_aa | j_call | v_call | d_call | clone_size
TGTGCCAGTAGTAACACGGGACAGGGTGGACGTAATTCACCCCTCCACTTT | CASSNTGQGGRNSPLHF | TRBJ1-6 | TRBV19 | TRBD1 | NA
TGTGCCAGCTCACCCCCGCAGGGAGGTTCTCAAGAGACCCAGTACTTC | CASSPPQGGSQETQYF | TRBJ2-5 | TRBV18 | NA | NA
TGTGCCAGCAGTCCGACAGCCACTGGAAACACCATATATTTT | CASSPTATGNTIYF | TRBJ1-3 | TRBV6-5 | NA | NA
TGTGCCAGCAGCCATCTGGGCGGGGGCTCCTACAATGAGCAGTTCTTC | CASSHLGGGSYNEQFF | TRBJ2-1 | TRBV3-1/TRBV3-2 | TRBD2 | NA
TGTGCCAGTAGGGACAGGGCTGGAAACACCATATATTTT | CASRDRAGNTIYF | TRBJ1-3 | TRBV19 | TRBD1 | NA
TGTGCCAGCAGGGCTAGCGGCTCTAGCACAGATACGCAGTATTTT | CASRASGSSTDTQYF | TRBJ2-3 | TRBV3-1/TRBV3-2 | TRBD2 | NA
TGTGCCACCAGTAAAGGGGAGCGGGGGGGCCTAGATGAGCAGTTCTTC | CATSKGERGGLDEQFF | TRBJ2-1 | TRBV24-1 | TRBD2 | NA
TGCGCCAGCAGCTCCCGGTCCCTCGCCTACGAGCAGTACTTC | CASSSRSLAYEQYF | TRBJ2-7 | TRBV4-1 | NA | NA
TGTGCCACAAGGAAGGGGCCGAACACCGGGGAGCTGTTTTTT | CATRKGPNTGELFF | TRBJ2-2 | TRBV24-1 | NA | NA
TGTGCCAGCAGCTTAGGGGCAGGGATTGGCAATCAGCCCCAGCATTTT | CASSLGAGIGNQPQHF | TRBJ1-5 | TRBV7-8 | NA | NA
TGTGCCAGTAGTGTCAGGGGGTACAATGAGCAGTTCTTC | CASSVRGYNEQFF | TRBJ2-1 | TRBV19 | TRBD1 | NA
TGCGCCAGCAGCCAAGAGACAGGGGGCGGGAACGAGCAGTACTTC | CASSQETGGGNEQYF | TRBJ2-7 | TRBV4-1 | TRBD1 | NA
TGCGCCAGCAGCTTGTCCGGGACAGGTTCCTACGAGCAGTACTTC | CASSLSGTGSYEQYF | TRBJ2-7 | TRBV5-1 | TRBD1 | NA
TGTGCCAGCAGTATGGGGGGTCCCCTCACAGATACGCAGTATTTT | CASSMGGPLTDTQYF | TRBJ2-3 | TRBV5-8 | NA | NA
TGCGCCAGCAGGGGCGGGATATCGAACACCGGGGAGCTGTTTTTT | CASRGGISNTGELFF | TRBJ2-2 | TRBV5-1 | NA | NA
TGTGCCAGCAGTTACTCGGCAACGGGGGCCTACGAGCAGTACTTC | CASSYSATGAYEQYF | TRBJ2-7 | TRBV6-5 | NA | NA
TGTGCCAGCTCCCGACAGGACACCGGGGAGCTGTTTTTT | CASSRQDTGELFF | TRBJ2-2 | TRBV18 | NA | NA
TGTGCCAGCAGCTTGGTGCAGGGCGATAACGAGCAGTACTTC | CASSLVQGDNEQYF | TRBJ2-7 | TRBV5-6 | NA | NA
TGTGCCAGCAGTTTCAAGCGGGGGGTAACAGATACGCAGTATTTT | CASSFKRGVTDTQYF | TRBJ2-3 | TRBV27 | TRBD2 | few
TGCGCCAGCAGCCCTTTCCGGACAGGGGGCTATGGCTACACCTTC | CASSPFRTGGYGYTF | TRBJ1-2 | TRBV4-3 | TRBD1 | NA
TGTGCCAGCAGTCCTAATCACCCCGGGACAGCCGTGCTGTTTTTT | CASSPNHPGTAVLFF | TRBJ2-2 | TRBV28 | TRBD1 | NA
TGTGCCAGCAGCGCTCAGGGGGCGCTTTTGGTCGGGGAGCTGTTTTTT | CASSAQGALLVGELFF | TRBJ2-2 | TRBV7-2 | TRBD1 | NA
TGTGCCAGCAGAGCAACGGGGGGGCTGGAGACCCAGTACTTC | CASRATGGLETQYF | TRBJ2-5 | TRBV3-1/TRBV3-2 | TRBD2 | NA
TGTGCCAGTAGTATAAAACTCTTCTACGAGCAGTACTTC | CASSIKLFYEQYF | TRBJ2-7 | TRBV19 | NA | NA
TGCGCCAGCAGCCAAGATTGGACAGCTAACACCGGGGAGCTGTTTTTT | CASSQDWTANTGELFF | TRBJ2-2 | TRBV4-1 | NA | NA
TGTGCCAGTAGTTCACCGGGACAGGGAAATCCCAAGCAGTACTTC | CASSSPGQGNPKQYF | TRBJ2-7 | TRBV19 | TRBD1 | NA
TGCGCCAGCAGCTTGGGCACAGGGGGGGTCCGCTACGAGCAGTACTTC | CASSLGTGGVRYEQYF | TRBJ2-7 | TRBV5-1 | NA | NA
TGTGCCAGCAGCCATTCAGGGGGCACTCAGCCCCAGCATTTT | CASSHSGGTQPQHF | TRBJ1-5 | TRBV6-2/TRBV6-3 | TRBD1 | NA
TGTGCCAGCAGCATGACAGGTTCTAGTTCACCCCTCCACTTT | CASSMTGSSSPLHF | TRBJ1-6 | TRBV7-9 | NA | once
TGTGCCAGCAGATGGACAGGGTTGGGTGAAAAACTGTTTTTT | CASRWTGLGEKLFF | TRBJ1-4 | TRBV7-9 | TRBD1 | NA
TGTGCCAGCAGCAGCGGGACTAGTTGGCTCCAGTACTTC | CASSSGTSWLQYF | TRBJ2-7 | TRBV7-2 | TRBD2 | NA
TGCGCCAGCAGCCAAGGACCAGGGGGCGGTCGTACTGAAGCTTTCTTT | CASSQGPGGGRTEAFF | TRBJ1-1 | TRBV4-1 | TRBD1 | NA
TGTGCCAGCAGCGAACCCGGGACTGGCCTTTACGAGCAGTACTTC | CASSEPGTGLYEQYF | TRBJ2-7 | TRBV3-1/TRBV3-2 | NA | NA
TGTGCCAGTAGTATTGAGGGCACAGATACGCAGTATTTT | CASSIEGTDTQYF | TRBJ2-3 | TRBV19 | NA | NA
TGTGCCAGCAGCCCTCACACCGGGGAGCTGTTTTTT | CASSPHTGELFF | TRBJ2-2 | TRBV9 | NA | few
TGCGCCAGCAGCCACGCGGACAGGATGTATGGCTACACCTTC | CASSHADRMYGYTF | TRBJ1-2 | TRBV4-3 | TRBD1 | NA
TGTGCCAGCAGCCGCAGGGACAGTCACTCCTACGAGCAGTACTTC | CASSRRDSHSYEQYF | TRBJ2-7 | TRBV5-4 | TRBD1 | NA
TGTGCCAGCAGCCAACTTCAGGGGGCTGTAGCTTTCTTT | CASSQLQGAVAFF | TRBJ1-1 | TRBV3-1/TRBV3-2 | TRBD1 | NA
TGTGCCATCAGTGAGGAGTCGGGGGGGCGACTGTACTTC | CAISEESGGRLYF | TRBJ2-4 | TRBV10-3 | TRBD2 | NA
TGTGCCAGCAGCAAACTCCCCGGGGGGAGTATCGGGGAGCTGTTTTTT | CASSKLPGGSIGELFF | TRBJ2-2 | TRBV5-4 | TRBD2 | NA
TGTGCCATCAGTGAGCCGACTTTATCTGACAGGGGCTATGGCTACACCTTC | CAISEPTLSDRGYGYTF | TRBJ1-2 | TRBV10-3 | TRBD1 | NA
TGTGCCAGTAGTACAAGCAGGGGGCCTGGCATATATTTT | CASSTSRGPGIYF | TRBJ1-3 | TRBV19 | TRBD1 | NA
TGTGCCAGCAGCTTGATGGACAGATACCTTAGCAATCAGCCCCAGCATTTT | CASSLMDRYLSNQPQHF | TRBJ1-5 | TRBV5-6 | NA | once
TGTGCCTGGTGCGGGACTAACCAAGAGACCCAGTACTTC | CAWCGTNQETQYF | TRBJ2-5 | TRBV30 | TRBD2 | NA
TGTGCCAGCAGCGGACAGGGGTCCGGGGAGCTGTTTTTT | CASSGQGSGELFF | TRBJ2-2 | TRBV9 | TRBD1 | once
TGCAGCGTTGGTACAGGGCAAGGGGGAACTGAAGCTTTCTTT | CSVGTGQGGTEAFF | TRBJ1-1 | TRBV29-1 | NA | NA
TGCGCCAGCAGCTCGGGACAGGGGGCCAACGAGCAGTACTTC | CASSSGQGANEQYF | TRBJ2-7 | TRBV5-1 | TRBD1 | NA
TGTGCCAGCTCACCCGGACAGGGCCCCACCGGGGAGCTGTTTTTT | CASSPGQGPTGELFF | TRBJ2-2 | TRBV18 | TRBD1 | NA
TGTGCCAGCAGTGACGCGGACAAGACCTACGAGCAGTACTTC | CASSDADKTYEQYF | TRBJ2-7 | TRBV2 | NA | NA
TGTGCCAGTAGTGGACAGGTGTCTAGCACAGATACGCAGTATTTT | CASSGQVSSTDTQYF | TRBJ2-3 | TRBV19 | TRBD1 | once
TGTGCCAGCAGCTTAGAGGGGGGGACGGCAACCTACGAGCAGTACTTC | CASSLEGGTATYEQYF | TRBJ2-7 | TRBV11-2 | TRBD2 | few
TGTGCCAGCAGTAGCGGCTACGAGCAGTACTTC | CASSSGYEQYF | TRBJ2-7 | TRBV28 | NA | NA
TGTGCCAGTAGTACCCGGTACAATGAGCAGTTCTTC | CASSTRYNEQFF | TRBJ2-1 | TRBV19 | NA | NA
TGTGCCAGCAGGATGGGACTCAAGAACACCGGGGAGCTGTTTTTT | CASRMGLKNTGELFF | TRBJ2-2 | TRBV7-2 | NA | NA